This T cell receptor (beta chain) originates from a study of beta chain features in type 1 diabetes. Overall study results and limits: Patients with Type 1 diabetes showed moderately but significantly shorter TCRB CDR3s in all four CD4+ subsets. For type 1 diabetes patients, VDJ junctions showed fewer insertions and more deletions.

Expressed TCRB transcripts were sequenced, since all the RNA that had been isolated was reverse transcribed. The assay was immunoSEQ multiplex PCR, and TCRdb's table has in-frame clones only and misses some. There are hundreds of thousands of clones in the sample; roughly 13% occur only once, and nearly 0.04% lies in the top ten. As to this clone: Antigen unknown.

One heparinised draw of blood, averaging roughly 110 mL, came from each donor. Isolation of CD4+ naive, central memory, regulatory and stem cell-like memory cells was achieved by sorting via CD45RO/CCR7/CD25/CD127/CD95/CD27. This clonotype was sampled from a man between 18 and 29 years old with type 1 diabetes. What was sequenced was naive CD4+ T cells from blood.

The CDR3 reads CASRIGLAGSYNEQFF. CDR3 sequence (DNA): TGTGCCAGCAGAATAGGACTAGCGGGATCCTACAATGAGCAGTTCTTC. The V gene is TRBV5-4, the J gene TRBJ2-1, with 12 positions matching TRBD2. Unmatched junction bases numbered 4, after V lost 5 bases and J lost 1 base. Per the germline V gene, CDR1 is SGHNT and CDR2 is YYREEE (reference sequence). The length of the CDR3 is 16 residues. The full variable domain, in which reference TRBV5-4 and TRBJ2-1 provide the parts outside the CDR3, is ETGVTQSPTHLIKTRGQQVTLRCSSQSGHNTVSWYQQALGQGPQFIFQYYREEENGRGNFPPRFSGLQFPNYSSELNVNALELDDSALYLCASRIGLAGSYNEQFFGPGTRLTVL.